The next 27 T cell receptor beta chains were all read from a single sample in a study of blood T cell repertoires in COVID-19. Produced via immunoSEQ multiplex PCR; TCRdb's table is partial and in-frame only. The sample consists of 150,000 to 200,000 clones, about 83% of them appearing once. The sequenced sample was peripheral blood. Source of these receptors: a woman in her 70s with COVID-19, enrolled during active disease.

This chain links TRBV6-1 with TRBJ1-5, with TRBD1 identical over 9 bases. Trimming took 0 bases from V and 5 from J; bases not matched to a gene: 2. The germline gives CDR1 MNHNS, CDR2 SASEGT. The CDR3 is made up of 15 amino acids. CDR3 sequence reads: CASSEAWDRDQPQHF. Written as DNA, the CDR3 is TGTGCCAGCAGTGAAGCGTGGGACAGGGATCAGCCCCAGCATTTT.

V gene TRBV30 combines with J gene TRBJ1-1, with 7 positions matching TRBD1. The CDR3 totals 12 residues. Germline values: CDR1 GTSNPN, CDR2 SVGIG (reference sequence). Germline trimming cut 5 bases from V and 10 bases from J; bases unmatched to any gene: 10. CDR3 coding DNA: TGTGCCTGGGGGCCGGGACAGACGGGAGCTTTCTTT. Protein product: CAWGPGQTGAFF.

The chain recombines TRBV5-1 with TRBJ2-3, with 9 bases fitting TRBD2. Germline V gene sequence: CDR1 SGHRS, CDR2 YFSETQ. Unmatched junction bases numbered 12, after V lost 2 bases and J lost 5 bases. The CDR3 totals 17 residues. The CDR3 spells CASSFLAGTTTIDTQYF. CDR3 in DNA: TGCGCCAGCAGCTTTCTAGCGGGGACTACCACTATAGATACGCAGTATTTT.

This sequence joins TRBV7-6 and TRBJ2-7; 13 nucleotides agree with TRBD2. After removal of 2 bases from V and 5 bases from J, the junction contained 3 bases not matched to a gene. The germline gives CDR1 SGHVS, CDR2 FNYEAQ. The CDR3 runs 15 residues. As DNA, the CDR3 is TGTGCCAGCAGCTTAAACGGACTAGCGGGGGACGAGCAGTACTTC. It translates to CASSLNGLAGDEQYF.

This chain's CDR3 is CASSLKADTEAFF. Written as DNA, the CDR3 is TGTGCCAGCAGTTTAAAGGCGGACACTGAAGCTTTCTTT. The chain joins TRBV12-3 or TRBV12-4 to TRBJ1-1; D is unclear. V was clipped by 2 bases and J by 3 bases, with 7 bases between them. The CDR3 is 13 residues long.

The V call is TRBV7-2, the J call TRBJ2-5, with 12 bases aligning to TRBD2. CDR1 and CDR2 (germline): SGHTA, FQGNSA. There are 16 residues in the CDR3. V lost 5 bases and J lost 4; bases outside the gene matches: 8. For the CDR3, the DNA is TGTGCCAGCAGCCCTTGGACTAGCGGGGTCGGAGAGACCCAGTACTTC. Its translation is CASSPWTSGVGETQYF. Full variable domain (rest looked up from reference TRBV7-2 and TRBJ2-5): GAGVSQSPSNKVTEKGKDVELRCDPISGHTALYWYRQSLGQGLEFLIYFQGNSAPDKSGLPSDRFSAERTGGSVSTLTIQRTQQEDSAVYLCASSPWTSGVGETQYFGPGTRLLVL.

J is TRBJ1-4 and V is TRBV19; 8 bases agree with TRBD1. Germline V gives CDR1 LNHDA, CDR2 SQIVND (reference sequence). CDR3 length: 15 amino acids. V dropped 9 bases and J dropped 7; count of bases not matched to a gene: 13. CDR3 region: CASKVDRGRSEKLFF. CDR3 coding DNA: TGTGCCAGCAAAGTCGACAGGGGTCGGAGTGAAAAACTGTTTTTT.

This sequence joins TRBV28 and TRBJ2-1; 9 bases are shared with TRBD2. This CDR3 has 15 amino acids. Germline V lookup: CDR1 MDHEN, CDR2 SYDVKM. V was pared by 3 bases and J by 5 bases, with 5 bases of the junction left unmatched. The CDR3 DNA sequence: TGTGCCAGCAGTTTTTCAGCGGGGGGAAACAATGAGCAGTTCTTC. It is translated as CASSFSAGGNNEQFF.

This clone was seen a few times. The chain employs TRBV7-3 and TRBJ2-1, with unresolved D. Trimming removed 3 bases from V and 5 bases from J, with 11 bases in between. Germline CDR1 SGHTA, CDR2 FQGTGA. The CDR3 totals 14 residues. DNA of the CDR3: TGTGCCAGCAGCTTGCCAGGCCAGCACAATGAGCAGTTCTTC. This encodes CASSLPGQHNEQFF. Supplemented by reference TRBV7-3 and TRBJ2-1, the full variable domain reads GAGVSQTPSNKVTEKGKYVELRCDPISGHTALYWYRQSLGQGPEFLIYFQGTGAADDSGLPNDRFFAVRPEGSVSTLKIQRTERGDSAVYLCASSLPGQHNEQFFGPGTRLTVL.

J is TRBJ2-3 and V is TRBV29-1, with 12 bases aligning to TRBD2. V lost 3 bases and J lost 4; bases outside the gene matches: 5. CDR3 length: 15 amino acids. Looked up from germline, CDR1 is SQVTM and CDR2 is ANQGSEA. The CDR3 sequence: CSVDGLAGPSDTQYF. The CDR3 region has the DNA TGCAGCGTTGACGGACTAGCGGGACCCTCAGATACGCAGTATTTT.

This clone was seen a single time. The V call is TRBV19, the J call TRBJ2-5; 9 nucleotides line up with TRBD2. The V gene's germline CDR1 is LNHDA and CDR2 SQIVND (reference sequence). V lost 1 base and J lost 2; bases outside the gene matches: 5. The CDR3 runs to 16 residues. The CDR3 here is CASSIGERGAQETQYF. The CDR3, as DNA: TGTGCCAGTAGTATAGGAGAGCGGGGGGCTCAAGAGACCCAGTACTTC. The variable domain in full, completed from reference TRBV19 and TRBJ2-5, reads DGGITQSPKYLFRKEGQNVTLSCEQNLNHDAMYWYRQDPGQGLRLIYYSQIVNDFQKGDIAEGYSVSREKKESFPLTVTSAQKNPTAFYLCASSIGERGAQETQYFGPGTRLLVL.

The chain recombines TRBV9 with TRBJ2-7; D is perhaps TRBD1 (5 bases). Germline V gives CDR1 SGDLS, CDR2 YYNGEE. The V end lost 2 bases, the J end lost 5 bases, and 17 bases lay between the germline ends. This CDR3 comprises 15 residues. In nucleotides, the CDR3 is TGTGCCAGCAGCGTTGGGGCAGTGTGGAATGACGAGCAGTACTTC. This gives the protein CASSVGAVWNDEQYF.

This chain joins TRBV7-9 and TRBJ2-5; D perhaps matches TRBD2 (6 bases). Germline loops: CDR1 SEHNR, CDR2 FQNEAQ (reference sequence). The V gene lost 1 base and the J gene lost 5 bases, with 8 bases spanning the gap. CDR3 size: 13 residues. The CDR3 reads CASSLVAVETQYF. CDR3 DNA sequence: TGTGCCAGCAGCTTAGTAGCGGTCGAGACCCAGTACTTC.

V gene TRBV5-4 combines with J gene TRBJ2-7, with 7 positions matching TRBD1. Germline CDR1 reads SGHNT; CDR2 reads YYREEE (reference sequence). V shed 4 bases, J shed 3 bases, and the junction held 10 bases outside the gene matches. CDR3 length: 15 amino acids. CDR3 DNA sequence: TGTGCCAGCAGCGCTGGACAGGTAAAGAACTACGAGCAGTACTTC. Amino acid sequence: CASSAGQVKNYEQYF.

The genes are TRBV23-1 and TRBJ2-5; D may be TRBD2 (7 bases). TRBV23-1 is known as an ORF, though its function is uncertain. V was pared by 7 bases and J by 5 bases, with 14 bases between. There are 13 residues in the CDR3. CDR3 DNA sequence: TGCGCCAGCACCCGGGGGAGGGGGGAGACCCAGTACTTC. This gives the protein CASTRGRGETQYF.

The chain joins TRBV5-1 to TRBJ1-2; TRBD1 matches at 7 bases. CDR3 length equals 15 residues. V trimming: 0 bases; J trimming: 2 bases; junction bases outside the gene matches: 4. Germline lookup yields CDR1 SGHRS and CDR2 YFSETQ. In DNA, the CDR3 is TGCGCCAGCAGCTTGGAGGCGACAGGGAACTATGGCTACACCTTC. Its protein is CASSLEATGNYGYTF.

This clone was observed once. The chain uses TRBV30 and TRBJ1-5, with D unclear. Germline values: CDR1 GTSNPN, CDR2 SVGIG (reference sequence). The CDR3 length is 13 residues. Between the trimmed V and J ends, which lost 2 bases and 6 bases, there was a span of 11 bases. As DNA, the CDR3 is TGTGCCTGGAGTCCGTCCGGCGGTCAGCCCCAGCATTTT. The encoded protein is CAWSPSGGQPQHF.

The chain is built from TRBV3-1 (or the pseudogene TRBV3-2) and TRBJ2-4, with 7 bases aligning to TRBD1. This CDR3 is built from 15 residues. The V gene's germline CDR1 is LGHDT and CDR2 YNNKEL (reference sequence). Unmatched junction bases numbered 7, after V lost 1 base and J lost 7 bases. CDR3 nucleotide sequence: TGTGCCAGCAGCCAAGGGCTCTCGACAGGGAACATTCAGTACTTC. Encoded protein: CASSQGLSTGNIQYF.

This clone was seen a single time. The genes are TRBV23-1 and TRBJ1-1, with 7 bases that match TRBD1. TRBV23-1 falls under the ORF class, with uncertain function. The CDR3 totals 15 residues. V was clipped by 7 bases and J by 4 bases; unmatched bases: 12. The CDR3 is CASTPPPGGSTEAFF. The CDR3 DNA sequence: TGCGCCAGCACCCCACCCCCAGGGGGGAGCACTGAAGCTTTCTTT.

The chain recombines TRBV2 with TRBJ1-5, with a possible D match to TRBD1 (5 bases). There are 14 residues in the CDR3. Trimming took off 3 bases at V and 0 bases at J, with 6 bases between the two ends. Germline V CDR1 and CDR2: SNHLY, FYNNEI. CDR3 amino acids: CASSDGGSNQPQHF. CDR3 sequence (DNA): TGTGCCAGCAGTGACGGGGGTAGCAATCAGCCCCAGCATTTT.

The chain carries TRBV19 and TRBJ2-2; D perhaps matches TRBD2 (6 bases). This CDR3 has 14 amino acids. V dropped 4 bases and J dropped 2 bases, with 8 bases sitting between them. Germline assignment: CDR1 LNHDA and CDR2 SQIVND (reference sequence). In nucleotides, the CDR3 is TGTGCCAGTAGTACGACTAGTAACACCGGGGAGCTGTTTTTT. Encoded protein: CASSTTSNTGELFF.

The genes are TRBV20-1 and TRBJ2-7; D not certain. The CDR3 runs 11 residues. In germline, CDR1 is DFQATT, CDR2 SNEGSKA (reference sequence). The V gene lost 1 base and the J gene lost 5 bases, with 6 bases spanning the gap. The CDR3 sequence is CSARVRNEQYF. The DNA of the CDR3 is TGCAGTGCTAGAGTGAGGAACGAGCAGTACTTC.

The J gene is TRBJ2-7, the V gene TRBV21-1; the table gives TRBD1 as D, unverified against the DNA. TRBV21-1 is recorded as a pseudogene. The CDR3 consists of 15 residues. The CDR3 DNA is TGTGCCAGCAGCAAAGATTTCAGGGTCACCTACGAGCAGTACTTC. It specifies CASSKDFRVTYEQYF.

The chain couples TRBV6-5 to TRBJ1-2; unclear D gene. The CDR3 length is 15 residues. Germline lookup yields CDR1 MNHEY and CDR2 SVGAGI. With 1 base removed from V and 2 bases from J, the gap between germline ends came to 11 bases. The CDR3 DNA follows: TGTGCCAGCAGTTACTATAGGGAGGCCAACTATGGCTACACCTTC. Translating it yields CASSYYREANYGYTF.

The chain carries TRBV19 and TRBJ1-1; 7 nucleotides align to TRBD1. The V gene end was trimmed by 8 bases and the J gene end by 3 bases; junction bases not matched to a gene: 6. The CDR3 extends over 13 amino acids. Germline values: CDR1 LNHDA, CDR2 SQIVND (reference sequence). The CDR3 DNA follows: TGTGCCAGTTTCCCCGACAGGGACACTGAAGCTTTCTTT. Protein sequence: CASFPDRDTEAFF.

The chain links TRBV3-1 (or the pseudogene TRBV3-2) to TRBJ1-4, with 9 nucleotides matching TRBD1. The CDR3 spans 17 residues. Trimming removed 4 bases from V and 0 bases from J; junction bases left unmatched: 6. Germline V gene data show CDR1 as LGHDT and CDR2 as YNNKEL (reference sequence). The CDR3, as DNA: TGTGCCAGCAGCCTGGGACAGGGCCTTTCAACTAATGAAAAACTGTTTTTT. Amino acids: CASSLGQGLSTNEKLFF.

This chain joins TRBV2 and TRBJ1-1; TRBD1 aligns across 10 bases. The CDR3 has 14 amino acids. From germline, CDR1 is SNHLY and CDR2 FYNNEI. J gave up 4 bases and V 8 bases, and 7 bases lay outside the gene matches. This CDR3 is CASDRTGGATEAFF. Here the CDR3 DNA reads TGTGCCAGCGATAGGACAGGGGGAGCCACTGAAGCTTTCTTT. The variable domain in full, completed from reference TRBV2 and TRBJ1-1, reads EPEVTQTPSHQVTQMGQEVILRCVPISNHLYFYWYRQILGQKVEFLVSFYNNEISEKSEIFDDQFSVERPDGSNFTLKIRSTKLEDSAMYFCASDRTGGATEAFFGQGTRLTVV.